This TCR beta chain derives from a study of identical twins. At least ten counts were recorded for this clonotype. TCRdb reprocessed the 5' RACE reads via MiXCR and lists one record per CDR3 protein. The sample holds about 700,000 distinct CDR3 sequences, over 8.5% seen once. The V end was cut by 7 bases, the J end by 6 bases, with 21 bases between. There are 15 residues in the CDR3. These data were also filed under a second study, of yellow fever vaccine responses in identical twins.

This chain connects TRBV12-3 or TRBV12-4 to TRBJ1-2; no firm D call. What was sequenced was PBMCs. This TCR derives from a woman under 30 in good health. This CDR3 reads CASISRRRWIDGYTF. CDR3 bases: TGTGCCAGCATCAGCCGCCGGAGATGGATTGATGGCTACACCTTC.